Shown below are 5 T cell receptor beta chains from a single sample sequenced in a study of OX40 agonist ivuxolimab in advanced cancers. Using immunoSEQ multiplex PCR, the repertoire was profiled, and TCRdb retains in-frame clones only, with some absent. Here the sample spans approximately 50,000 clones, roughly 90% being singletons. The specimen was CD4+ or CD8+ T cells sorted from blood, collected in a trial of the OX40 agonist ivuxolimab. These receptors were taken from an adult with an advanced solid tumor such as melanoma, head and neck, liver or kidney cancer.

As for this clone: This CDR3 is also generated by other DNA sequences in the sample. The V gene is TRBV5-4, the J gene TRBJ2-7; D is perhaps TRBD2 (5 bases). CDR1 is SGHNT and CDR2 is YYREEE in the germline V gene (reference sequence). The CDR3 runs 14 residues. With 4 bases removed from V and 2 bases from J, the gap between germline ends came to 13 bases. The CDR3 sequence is CASSRVGVPYEQYF. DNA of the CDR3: TGTGCCAGCAGCCGTGTGGGAGTCCCCTACGAGCAGTACTTC.

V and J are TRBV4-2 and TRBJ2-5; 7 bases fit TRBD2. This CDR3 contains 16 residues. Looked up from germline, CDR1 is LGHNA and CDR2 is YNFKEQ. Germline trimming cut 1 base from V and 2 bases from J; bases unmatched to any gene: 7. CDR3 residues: CASSQVSSGAQETQYF. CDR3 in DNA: TGTGCCAGCAGCCAAGTCTCTAGCGGAGCTCAAGAGACCCAGTACTTC.

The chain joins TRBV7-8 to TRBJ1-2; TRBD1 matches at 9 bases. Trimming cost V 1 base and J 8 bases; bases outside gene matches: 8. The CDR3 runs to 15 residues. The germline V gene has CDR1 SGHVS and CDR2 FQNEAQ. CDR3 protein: CASSLGADRGRGYTF. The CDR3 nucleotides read TGTGCCAGCAGCTTAGGGGCGGACAGGGGACGAGGCTACACCTTC.

The CDR3 sequence: CASRPLVNPYNEQFF. The DNA of the CDR3 is TGTGCCAGCAGACCACTAGTTAACCCCTACAATGAGCAGTTCTTC. The gene calls are TRBV6-5 and TRBJ2-1; tentative D call: TRBD2 (5 bases). Germline-derived CDR1 and CDR2 are MNHEY and SVGAGI. The CDR3 has 15 residues. With 6 bases removed from V and 2 bases from J, the gap between germline ends came to 14 bases.

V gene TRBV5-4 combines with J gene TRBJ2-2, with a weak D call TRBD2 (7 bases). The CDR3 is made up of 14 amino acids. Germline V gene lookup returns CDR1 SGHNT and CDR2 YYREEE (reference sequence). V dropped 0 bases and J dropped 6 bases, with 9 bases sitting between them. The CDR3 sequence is CASSLEGGSGELFF. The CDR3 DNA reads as TGTGCCAGCAGCTTGGAGGGGGGGTCCGGGGAGCTGTTTTTT.